Reported below is one T cell receptor beta chain. The specificity of this receptor is unknown. No base-level quality is on record; no much larger clone is a single base apart. This specimen comes from a study of blood T cell repertoires in COVID-19 (TCRdb year 2020). Regarding the research as a whole: Collaborator samples came from the United States, Italy and Spain and covered acute and convalescent phases of COVID-19. The prospective study material was composed of cDNA or gDNA derived from T cells, B-cell-depleted T cells, or PBMCs. Subjects who had been exposed to COVID-19, were actively infected with it, or had recovered from it provided the deeply sampled blood TCRbeta repertoires that made up the dataset. The repertoires were released in a freely available public database meant as a resource for research on the immune response to SARS-CoV-2. The samples were drawn from two sources: the first 160 participants of the ongoing ImmuneRACE study, and 1,200 or so subjects contributed by 6 global collaborators. Sample metadata almost always included a de-identified subject ID, COVID-19 status, age in years and sex. HLA class I and class II types, where available, came from metadata supplied by the sample provider rather than from assay-based typing.

The CDR3 covers 12 residues, taking in both the cysteine and the phenylalanine. The kept DNA is CDR3 alone, 36 bases in frame from the first base. The trim is 2 bases for V and 1 base for J, with a gap of 2 bases between the germline ends. Paper-wide results and their limitations: How much clinical and demographic metadata was included differed by source and by participant, and the metadata was provided uncurated.

TCRbeta CDR3 regions were amplified from genomic DNA using the immunoSEQ Assay, a bias-controlled multiplex PCR. Regarding the original processing steps: Within the assay, amplification of reference gene primers was used to estimate how many nucleated cells each sample contained. To quantify the absolute abundance of each unique TCRbeta CDR3 rearrangement, sequence reads were collapsed and filtered. Productive Simpson clonality was computed per sample as the square root of Simpson's diversity index over productive rearrangements. This is the immuneACCESS table as TCRdb keeps it, with only in-frame sequences that have V and J called. A part of the clones is gone; compared with another copy, unresolved V genes explain less than half, and the rest is unexplained. V and J calls and clone size are as listed in that table; D and trimming were resolved from the DNA. This sample lists roughly 96,000 clones; roughly 82% were detected once. More than 15% of the sample comes from the top ten.

The collaborating institutions used their own protocols to collect whole blood in K2EDTA tubes. For TCRbeta analysis, collaborators shipped samples in one of three forms: frozen whole blood, isolated PBMCs, or DNA extracted from either of those sample types. The receptor's source is a man at least 80 years old with acute or convalescent COVID-19. The sample was peripheral blood. This sequence uses TRBV23-1 and TRBJ2-5; the D gene remains uncertain. TRBV23-1 has ORF status, its function being uncertain. This receptor carries the CDR3 CASSQLQETQYF. The bases read TGCGCCAGCAGTCAACTCCAAGAGACCCAGTACTTC.